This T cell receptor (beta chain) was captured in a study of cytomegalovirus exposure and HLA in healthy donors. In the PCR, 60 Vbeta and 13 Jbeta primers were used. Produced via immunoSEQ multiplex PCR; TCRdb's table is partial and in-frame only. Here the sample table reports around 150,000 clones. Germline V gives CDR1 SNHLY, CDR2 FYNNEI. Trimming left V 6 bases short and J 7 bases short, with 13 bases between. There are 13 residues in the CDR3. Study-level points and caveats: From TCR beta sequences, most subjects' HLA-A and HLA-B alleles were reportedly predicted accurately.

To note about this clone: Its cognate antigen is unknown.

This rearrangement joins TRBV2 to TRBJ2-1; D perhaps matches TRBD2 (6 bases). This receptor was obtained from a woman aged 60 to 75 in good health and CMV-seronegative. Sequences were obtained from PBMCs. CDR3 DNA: TGTGCCAGCAGCGGGGGACCGGGAAATGAGCAGTTCTTC. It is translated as CASSGGPGNEQFF.